The following is a TCR beta chain sequence with its context. Its antigen is unknown. Base-call qualities are not available, and no considerably larger clone is one nucleotide away. These data belong to a study of T cells in tuberculosis (dated by TCRdb to 2017 to 2018). Study-wide context: In the study, CD1B tetramers and high-throughput TCR immunosequencing were combined to characterize T cells specific for the mycobacterial lipid antigen glucose monomycolate (GMM). Active tuberculosis patient PBMC were archived before or within 7 days of starting standard anti-tuberculosis treatment. In a South African clinical cohort, IGRA-negative adolescents, IGRA-positive adolescents with latent tuberculosis and adults with active tuberculosis were compared, with more than 8 people in each group. On the study overall, not on this receptor specifically: Using GEM motif frequencies, a classifier achieved about 63% accuracy, whereas a classifier built on the diverse GMM-specific repertoire got to around 90% accuracy (AUROC around 0.89). Active tuberculosis TCR-alpha repertoires showed smaller mean NN-distances to GMM-specific TCRs than IGRA-negative controls, suggesting clonal expansion of these TCRs. Clinical samples were selected based on the availability of cryopreserved specimens, with adults included as active tuberculosis cases and adolescents included as controls. The smaller NN-distances in active tuberculosis patients were driven in part by shorter CDR3-alpha lengths, while the difference seen for TCR-beta was not statistically significant.

Reading the label with the study, this specimen's time point is: new active TB diagnosis, blood taken before or within 7 days of starting treatment. The active tuberculosis patients were newly diagnosed, HIV-seronegative South African adults aged 18 years or older. Active tuberculosis was confirmed by positive sputum smear microscopy and/or positive M. tuberculosis culture. Immunosequencing was performed on unsorted cryopreserved PBMC and covered 100,000 or so T cells per clinical donor on average. The immunoSEQ multiplex PCR assay was used to generate TCR libraries, with TCR-beta and/or TCR-alpha/delta assays applied to each sample. The amplified TCR libraries were sequenced using the Illumina high-throughput platform. Concerning the study's data processing: Clustering and dimensionality reduction were performed using pairwise TCRdist distances among GMM-specific receptors from ex vivo sorted or in vitro expanded T cells. Each clinical repertoire received a mean NN-distance score, defined as the average TCRdist to the nearest 10% of tetramer-positive reference sequences. GEM TCR motif frequency was calculated as the fraction of unique TCRs that matched known GEM sequences by V/J usage and CDR3 length. Linear discriminant analysis with leave-one-out cross-validation, implemented in scikit-learn, was used to classify active tuberculosis. TCRdb provides this immuneACCESS table in a form limited to in-frame rearrangements. Some clones are lacking; in checked studies, under half of them reflect an unresolved V gene, and why the rest are absent is not known. V and J calls and clone size follow that table, whereas D and trimming were derived from the DNA. Across this sample there are about 50,000 clones, with roughly 95% seen only once. 1.4% to 1.5% of the sample belongs to the ten largest clones.

The CDR3 numbers 12 residues from cysteine through phenylalanine. Left in the record is the CDR3 DNA by itself, 36 bases read in frame from the first base. The germline V gene supplies CDR1 MGHDK and CDR2 SYGVNS. In this chain, TRBV25-1 is recombined with TRBJ2-1, with a tentative D gene TRBD1 over 6 matching bases. Sample: PBMCs, taken at tuberculosis diagnosis. This clonotype was obtained from an adult with tuberculosis. The DNA sequence reads TGTGCTTCGGGACAACCCTACAATGAGCAGTTCTTC. The resulting protein is CASGQPYNEQFF.